This record looks at one T cell receptor beta chain sequence and its context. Sequencing used immunoSEQ v3.0 at survey level. Only in-frame clones appear in the TCRdb table, and some are missing; sequencing was by immunoSEQ multiplex PCR. The sample shows 18,000 or so clones, around 78% of them seen only once. This record comes from a study of long-term antiretroviral therapy in people with HIV. Trimming at V came to 5 bases and at J to 4 bases, leaving 7 bases not matched to a gene. This CDR3 has 17 residues. Germline V gives CDR1 SEHNR, CDR2 FQNEAQ (reference sequence). The chain uses TRBV7-9 and TRBJ2-1; 14 bases are shared with TRBD2. The TCR originated in a woman aged 40 to 50 with HIV. The sample here was unsorted PBMCs, taken at the start of antiretroviral therapy, before treatment. Written as DNA, the CDR3 is TGTGCCAGCAGCCCGCCGGGACTAGCGGGGGATTACAATGAGCAGTTCTTC. Its protein is CASSPPGLAGDYNEQFF.